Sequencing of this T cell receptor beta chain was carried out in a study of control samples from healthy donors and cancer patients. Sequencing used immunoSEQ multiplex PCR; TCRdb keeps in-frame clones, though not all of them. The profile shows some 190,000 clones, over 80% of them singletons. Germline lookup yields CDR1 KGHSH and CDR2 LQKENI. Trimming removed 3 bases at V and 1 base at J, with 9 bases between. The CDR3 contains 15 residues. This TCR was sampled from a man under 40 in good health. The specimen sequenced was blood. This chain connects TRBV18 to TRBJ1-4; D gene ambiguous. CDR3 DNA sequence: TGTGCCAGCTCACCCACCACAGTAACTAATGAAAAACTGTTTTTT. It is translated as CASSPTTVTNEKLFF.